This T cell receptor beta chain was captured in a study of blood T cell repertoires in COVID-19. Study as a whole: Samples of COVID-19 (acute and convalescent) were obtained from the United States, Italy and Spain. Sources were T cells, B-cell-depleted T cells, or PBMCs; the material itself was cDNA or gDNA.

Germline CDR1 and CDR2: ENHRY and SYGVKD. The CDR3 is 15 residues long. V lost 2 bases to trimming and J lost 5 bases; unmatched junction nucleotides: 7. As handled by the study authors: Estimates of nucleated cell counts were drawn from the amplification of reference gene primers. The data were produced by immunoSEQ multiplex PCR, yet TCRdb's version contains in-frame clones alone and is incomplete. V, J and clone size derive from that table, while D and trimming were established from the DNA sequence. This table has approximately 49,000 clones, roughly 88% appearing once. Sequencing was carried out using peripheral blood. The chain employs TRBV10-3 and TRBJ2-5, with TRBD2 identical over 8 bases. The sequence came from a man aged 50 to 59 with active COVID-19. The CDR3 coding sequence is TGTGCCATCAGTGAGCCAACGGGGGGGTTTGAGACCCAGTACTTC. Translation: CAISEPTGGFETQYF.